This T cell receptor beta chain was profiled in a study of cytomegalovirus exposure and HLA in healthy donors. Study-wide results and caveats: Listed as cytomegalovirus-associated were more than 150 TCR beta chains.

On this clone itself: Its antigen is not identified.

This CDR3 contains 15 residues. Germline V gene sequence: CDR1 SQVTM, CDR2 ANQGSEA. V shed 1 base and J 5 bases; nucleotides not matched to a gene: 7. The primer mix had 60 Vbeta and 13 Jbeta primers. Profiled with immunoSEQ multiplex PCR; TCRdb holds only in-frame clones, not every one. This sample has about 95,000 clones; roughly 79% occur once, and the top ten carry approximately 4%. The TCR originated in a woman between 70 and 85 years old in good health and CMV-seropositive. The chain uses TRBV29-1 and TRBJ2-3; 9 nucleotides line up with TRBD1. The sequenced sample was PBMCs. This CDR3 reads CSVEVQGASGDTQYF. CDR3 nucleotide sequence: TGCAGCGTTGAAGTACAGGGGGCCTCGGGAGATACGCAGTATTTT.